This T cell receptor (beta chain) was identified during a study of T cells in localized non-small cell lung cancer. The CDR3 has 16 residues. V lost 3 bases and J lost 0; bases outside the gene matches: 3. CDR1 SGDLS and CDR2 YYNGEE come from the germline V gene. Study-level findings and limits: Because sequencing included only one region (of the tumor), heterogeneity remains possible. A median roughly 50 of the top 100 tumor clones appeared in adjacent lung.

Repertoires were generated with immunoSEQ multiplex PCR, while TCRdb's copy carries only in-frame clones and drops some. This table has more than 20,000 clones, about 90% appearing once. On this clone: Its antigen is currently unknown.

Specimen: peripheral blood, collected before any cancer treatment. This clonotype was sampled from a male donor aged 60 or over with stage I squamous cell lung carcinoma. The chain has TRBV9 and TRBJ2-3; TRBD2 agrees at 11 bases. The CDR3 spells CASSGRTSGSTDTQYF. As DNA, the CDR3 is TGTGCCAGCAGCGGCCGGACTAGCGGGAGCACAGATACGCAGTATTTT.